The 32 T cell receptor beta chains reported below all come from one sample, sequenced in a study of blood T cell repertoires in COVID-19. Profiled with immunoSEQ multiplex PCR; TCRdb holds only in-frame clones, not every one. The data contain some 350,000 clones, 85% to 90% of them singletons. Sequenced: PBMCs or T cells enriched from blood (not recorded which). Source of these receptors: a young man who had recovered from COVID-19.

This clone has only one observation. The chain links TRBV10-3 to TRBJ1-5; D possibly corresponds to TRBD1 (6 bases). Germline lookup yields CDR1 ENHRY and CDR2 SYGVKD. V dropped 3 bases and J dropped 6 bases, with 15 bases sitting between them. CDR3 length equals 15 residues. The CDR3 DNA sequence: TGTGCCATCAGTGATACGGGACAAATTTTTCAGCCCCAGCATTTT. It specifies CAISDTGQIFQPQHF.

This clone was seen a few times. The chain is built from TRBV5-1 and TRBJ1-1; weak D call: TRBD1 (6 bases). The CDR3 length is 13 residues. Trimming left V 8 bases short and J 5 bases short, with 16 bases between. Germline V gene lookup returns CDR1 SGHRS and CDR2 YFSETQ. The CDR3 DNA follows: TGCGCCAGTCATCCCAGGGGTGGGACTGAAGCTTTCTTT. It codes for CASHPRGGTEAFF.

The CDR3 loop is CAWMGQGNTEAFF. CDR3 sequence (DNA): TGTGCCTGGATGGGACAGGGTAACACTGAAGCTTTCTTT. This chain uses TRBV30 with TRBJ1-1; TRBD1 matches 9 bases. Looked up from germline, CDR1 is GTSNPN and CDR2 is SVGIG (reference sequence). Losses at the gene ends were 4 bases for V and 2 bases for J; bases not matched to a gene: 2. The CDR3 spans 13 residues.

The genes are TRBV6-5 and TRBJ1-2; TRBD1 is a possible D gene (5 bases). The CDR3 is 13 residues long. The ends were cut back, 10 bases at V and 2 bases at J, with 14 bases in the middle. Germline CDR1 MNHEY, CDR2 SVGAGI. The CDR3 reads CAIIPGGNYGYTF. Here the CDR3 DNA reads TGTGCCATCATACCGGGGGGGAACTATGGCTACACCTTC.

J is TRBJ1-5 and V is TRBV6-2 or TRBV6-3; D not certain. Per germline, CDR1 MNHEY and CDR2 SVGEGT. Deletions cut 2 bases from V and 1 base from J, with 12 bases between. This CDR3 has 16 residues. The CDR3 DNA reads as TGTGCCAGCAGTTACAGGTCAGGTTACAGCAATCAGCCCCAGCATTTT. This translates into CASSYRSGYSNQPQHF.

The chain combines TRBV7-3 with TRBJ2-5, with 8 bases aligning to TRBD1. In germline, CDR1 is SGHTA, CDR2 FQGTGA. V lost 8 bases to trimming and J lost 5 bases; unmatched junction nucleotides: 10. This CDR3 spans 14 amino acids. In nucleotides, the CDR3 is TGTGCCAGCCGAAGGACAGGGACGTCGGAGACCCAGTACTTC. It is translated as CASRRTGTSETQYF.

The chain couples TRBV5-1 to TRBJ2-7, with 7 nucleotides matching TRBD2. The V segment lost 4 bases and the J segment 8 bases; nucleotides outside the gene matches: 12. The germline CDR1 and CDR2 sequences are SGHRS and YFSETQ. There are 14 residues in the CDR3. The CDR3 reads CASSRETSGTKQYF. The DNA for the CDR3 is TGCGCCAGCAGCAGAGAAACAAGCGGGACTAAGCAGTACTTC.

The chain has TRBV6-2 or TRBV6-3 and TRBJ1-2, with 8 positions matching TRBD1. Germline V gene data show CDR1 as MNHEY and CDR2 as SVGEGT. V shed 2 bases and J 5 bases; nucleotides not matched to a gene: 4. CDR3 size: 14 residues. Here the CDR3 DNA reads TGTGCCAGCAGTTACCCAGGACAGGGTTATGGCTACACCTTC. Encoded protein: CASSYPGQGYGYTF.

The CDR3 DNA reads TGTGCCAGCAGCTTAGCGTTGGGGCTTGGCTACACCTTC. Translating it yields CASSLALGLGYTF. The rearrangement joins TRBV7-9 to TRBJ1-2, with D perhaps TRBD1 (5 bases). The CDR3 covers 13 residues. Germline V gene sequence: CDR1 SEHNR, CDR2 FQNEAQ (reference sequence). Trimming cost V 0 bases and J 7 bases, with 9 bases left between them.

In DNA form, the CDR3 reads TGTGCCACCAGCAGAGATCTACAGCCCCAGCATTTT. Translated, it gives CATSRDLQPQHF. The V and J genes are TRBV15 and TRBJ1-5; no firm D call. V was trimmed by 0 bases and J by 7 bases, leaving 4 bases between them. CDR1 is LNHNV, CDR2 YYDKDF, per germline (reference sequence). This CDR3 contains 12 residues.

The table lists this clone with a count of one. The chain has TRBV7-9 and TRBJ2-7, with 8 bases identical to TRBD1. The CDR3 totals 16 residues. After removal of 4 bases from V and 1 base from J, the junction contained 9 bases not matched to a gene. Germline-derived CDR1 and CDR2 are SEHNR and FQNEAQ (reference sequence). This CDR3 reads CASSYDRGWKSYEQYF. CDR3 nucleotides: TGTGCCAGCAGCTACGACAGGGGTTGGAAGTCCTACGAGCAGTACTTC.

The rearrangement uses TRBV27 and TRBJ2-7; 7 bases are a match to TRBD1. The trim removed 6 bases at V and 0 bases at J, leaving 11 bases unmatched. The CDR3 spans 16 residues. CDR1 and CDR2 (germline): MNHEY, SMNVEV (reference sequence). The CDR3 loop is CASSQLGQTSSYEQYF. In nucleotides, the CDR3 is TGTGCCAGCAGCCAATTGGGACAGACAAGCTCCTACGAGCAGTACTTC.

The J gene is TRBJ1-2, the V gene TRBV5-1; tentatively, D is TRBD1 (5 bases). The CDR3 length is 13 residues. Germline-derived CDR1 and CDR2 are SGHRS and YFSETQ. V was shortened by 4 bases and J by 6 bases, with 13 bases between the two germline ends. The CDR3 nucleotides are TGCGCCAGCAGCCCGCAGGGTTTTAATGGCTACACCTTC. This sequence encodes CASSPQGFNGYTF.

The J gene is TRBJ2-2, the V gene TRBV28; 8 bases match TRBD1. From germline, CDR1 is MDHEN and CDR2 SYDVKM. The CDR3 extends over 15 amino acids. The trim removed 6 bases at V and 7 bases at J, leaving 10 bases unmatched. CDR3 sequence (DNA): TGTGCCAGCAGCCCAGGACAGGGTTGGGGCGGGGAGCTGTTTTTT. This translates into CASSPGQGWGGELFF.

This chain links TRBV5-1 with TRBJ2-1, with TRBD2 identical over 12 bases. Germline V CDR1 and CDR2: SGHRS, YFSETQ. The CDR3 is 15 amino acids. The ends lost 3 bases at V and 6 bases at J; junction bases unmatched: 4. CDR3 bases: TGCGCCAGCAGCTCTAGCGGGGGGGCCCCCAATGAGCAGTTCTTC. Amino acids: CASSSSGGAPNEQFF.

This clone was counted once. The chain uses TRBV12-5 and TRBJ2-1, with 8 bases fitting TRBD2. J was trimmed by 0 bases and V by 5 bases; bases with no gene match: 0. CDR3 length: 14 residues. Germline V CDR1 and CDR2: LGHNT, FRNRAP. The CDR3 protein is CASGSGSSYNEQFF. Here the CDR3 DNA reads TGTGCTAGTGGTAGCGGGAGCTCCTACAATGAGCAGTTCTTC. Full variable domain (missing parts from reference TRBV12-5 and TRBJ2-1): DARVTQTPRHKVTEMGQEVTMRCQPILGHNTVFWYRQTMMQGLELLAYFRNRAPLDDSGMPKDRFSAEMPDATLATLKIQPSEPRDSAVYFCASGSGSSYNEQFFGPGTRLTVL.

This clone was counted a single time. The chain links TRBV3-1 (or the pseudogene TRBV3-2) to TRBJ1-5; the D gene is possibly TRBD1 (5 bases). With 2 bases removed from V and 2 bases from J, the gap between germline ends came to 13 bases. Germline V gene lookup returns CDR1 LGHDT and CDR2 YNNKEL (reference sequence). The CDR3 loop spans 16 amino acids. CDR3 amino acids: CASSQSGPGGNQPQHF. In nucleotides, the CDR3 is TGTGCCAGCAGCCAATCGGGCCCGGGGGGCAATCAGCCCCAGCATTTT.

The chain has TRBV18 and TRBJ1-4; D is ambiguous. With 8 bases removed from V and 0 bases from J, the gap between germline ends came to 7 bases. The CDR3 has 13 residues. Germline V CDR1 and CDR2: KGHSH, LQKENI. The CDR3, as DNA: TGTGCCAGCCAACAGACAACTAATGAAAAACTGTTTTTT. Its protein is CASQQTTNEKLFF. The whole variable domain, remainder taken from reference TRBV18 and TRBJ1-4, is NAGVMQNPRHLVRRRGQEARLRCSPMKGHSHVYWYRQLPEEGLKFMVYLQKENIIDESGMPKERFSAEFPKEGPSILRIQQVVRGDSAAYFCASQQTTNEKLFFGSGTQLSVL.

Comment on this clone: This sample also contains other DNA sequences that code for the same CDR3. The chain has TRBV3-1 (or the pseudogene TRBV3-2) and TRBJ1-1, with D possibly being TRBD1 (6 bases). Germline CDR1 is LGHDT and CDR2 is YNNKEL (reference sequence). The CDR3 loop spans 14 amino acids. The V gene lost 1 base and the J gene lost 0 bases, with 6 bases spanning the gap. CDR3 residues: CASSQGTVNTEAFF. In DNA form, the CDR3 reads TGTGCCAGCAGCCAAGGGACAGTGAACACTGAAGCTTTCTTT.

The V and J genes are TRBV4-1 and TRBJ1-2, with TRBD1 matching over 7 bases. Trimming took 4 bases from V and 5 from J; bases not matched to a gene: 13. The CDR3 spans 16 residues. CDR1 and CDR2 from the germline V gene are MGHRA and YSYEKL. The DNA of the CDR3 is TGCGCCAGCAGCCTCAACCAGGGGGACAAGAGTTATGGCTACACCTTC. This translates into CASSLNQGDKSYGYTF.

The rearrangement joins TRBV2 to TRBJ1-1, with D hard to call. This CDR3 comprises 15 residues. Germline CDR1 reads SNHLY; CDR2 reads FYNNEI. With 4 bases removed from V and 4 bases from J, the gap between germline ends came to 16 bases. This CDR3 is CASSGIPDRGTEAFF. The CDR3 coding sequence is TGTGCCAGCAGTGGGATCCCAGATCGGGGCACTGAAGCTTTCTTT.

This chain connects TRBV4-3 to TRBJ2-7; TRBD1 agrees at 8 bases. Germline lookup yields CDR1 LGHNA and CDR2 YSLEER. Losses at the gene ends were 2 bases for V and 3 bases for J; bases not matched to a gene: 15. The CDR3 totals 18 residues. The CDR3 loop reads CASSQRIPHGTGGYEQYF. The CDR3 nucleotides are TGCGCCAGCAGCCAAAGGATTCCACACGGGACAGGTGGCTACGAGCAGTACTTC.

The chain uses TRBV6-5 and TRBJ2-1; TRBD2 aligns across 13 bases. There are 16 residues in the CDR3. The germline V gene encodes CDR1 MNHEY and CDR2 SVGAGI. V gave up 2 bases and J gave up 7 bases; unmatched junction bases: 5. The CDR3 loop reads CASSYPTSGRGNEQFF. As DNA, the CDR3 is TGTGCCAGCAGTTACCCAACTAGCGGGAGGGGGAATGAGCAGTTCTTC.

The V gene is TRBV6-2 or TRBV6-3, the J gene TRBJ2-7, with 11 bases fitting TRBD2. Germline V gene data show CDR1 as MNHEY and CDR2 as SVGEGT. The CDR3 length is 16 residues. After removal of 0 bases from V and 1 base from J, the junction contained 2 bases not matched to a gene. The CDR3: CASSYSTSGTSYEQYF. CDR3 coding DNA: TGTGCCAGCAGTTACTCGACTAGCGGGACGTCCTACGAGCAGTACTTC.

This clone appeared a single time. The chain has TRBV11-1 and TRBJ2-1; D is unclear. CDR3 length: 12 residues. Germline CDR1 and CDR2: SGHAT and FQDESV (reference sequence). V was shortened by 1 base and J by 8 bases, with 6 bases between the two germline ends. CDR3 protein: CASSLGTHEQFF. Written as DNA, the CDR3 is TGTGCCAGCAGCTTAGGAACTCATGAGCAGTTCTTC.

The chain carries TRBV11-3 and TRBJ1-2; 7 nucleotides match TRBD1. Trimming at V came to 5 bases and at J to 6 bases, leaving 15 bases not matched to a gene. CDR3 length equals 16 residues. Germline V gene data show CDR1 as SGHNT and CDR2 as YENEEA. CDR3 amino acids: CASSQIRQGRFHGYTF. The CDR3 DNA sequence: TGTGCCAGCAGCCAGATTAGACAGGGTCGTTTCCATGGCTACACCTTC.

The V gene is TRBV5-1, the J gene TRBJ2-5; D is ambiguous. V dropped 0 bases and J dropped 4 bases, with 10 bases sitting between them. The germline V gene encodes CDR1 SGHRS and CDR2 YFSETQ. This CDR3 contains 14 residues. The CDR3 DNA follows: TGCGCCAGCAGCTTGGTTTCAGGCCGAGAGACCCAGTACTTC. It encodes CASSLVSGRETQYF.

This chain connects TRBV6-1 to TRBJ1-1, with D possibly TRBD1 on 5 matching bases. The CDR3 consists of 14 residues. CDR1 and CDR2 from the germline V gene are MNHNS and SASEGT. V was shortened by 0 bases and J by 3 bases, with 8 bases between the two germline ends. CDR3: CASSEAQGDTEAFF. The CDR3 region has the DNA TGTGCCAGCAGTGAAGCGCAGGGTGACACTGAAGCTTTCTTT.

The chain recombines TRBV6-2 or TRBV6-3 with TRBJ2-2; weak D call: TRBD2 (5 bases). CDR1 MNHEY and CDR2 SVGEGT come from the germline V gene. The CDR3 is 21 amino acids. The V and J ends lost 3 bases and 3 bases respectively, with 29 bases between them. Written as DNA, the CDR3 is TGTGCCAGCAGTTATCCGCCTCGGTTTGTCGGGCGTCTGAGGGACACCGGGGAGCTGTTTTTT. Translating gives CASSYPPRFVGRLRDTGELFF.

The chain links TRBV11-2 to TRBJ2-7; TRBD2 matches at 7 bases. V was clipped by 4 bases and J by 6 bases; unmatched bases: 9. This CDR3 has 14 amino acids. The germline CDR1 and CDR2 sequences are SGHAT and FQNNGV. This CDR3 reads CASSWTSTTLEQYF. CDR3 DNA sequence: TGTGCCAGCAGCTGGACTAGTACCACACTCGAGCAGTACTTC.

The chain recombines TRBV16 with TRBJ1-5, with a tentative D call TRBD1 (6 bases). This CDR3 contains 17 residues. From germline, CDR1 is KGHSY and CDR2 FQNENV. V lost 1 base and J lost 7, with 20 bases in between. CDR3 bases: TGTGCCAGCAGCCAATTTTGGGAAGGGGGTGTGGGACAGCCCCAGCATTTT. Translation: CASSQFWEGGVGQPQHF.

The chain has TRBV21-1 and TRBJ2-5; the D call of TRBD2 is as the table states it, not checked on the DNA. TRBV21-1 is reported as a pseudogene. CDR3 length: 19 residues. The CDR3, as DNA: TGTGCCAGCAGCAAAGCGCAAAAGCGGGAGGGTGACTCTTGGGAGACCCAGTACTTC. Translation gives CASSKAQKREGDSWETQYF.